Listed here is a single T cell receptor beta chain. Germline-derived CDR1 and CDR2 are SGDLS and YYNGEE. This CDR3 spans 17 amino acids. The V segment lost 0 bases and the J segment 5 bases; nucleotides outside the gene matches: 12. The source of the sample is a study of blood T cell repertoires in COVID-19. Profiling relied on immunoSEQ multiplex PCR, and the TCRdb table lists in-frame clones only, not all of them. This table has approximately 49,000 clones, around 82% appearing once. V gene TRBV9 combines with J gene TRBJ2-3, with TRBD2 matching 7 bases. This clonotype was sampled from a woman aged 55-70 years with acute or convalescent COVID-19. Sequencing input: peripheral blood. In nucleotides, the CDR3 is TGTGCCAGCAGCGTAGGGGGGACGAGCGGGGCCAGAGATACGCAGTATTTT. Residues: CASSVGGTSGARDTQYF.